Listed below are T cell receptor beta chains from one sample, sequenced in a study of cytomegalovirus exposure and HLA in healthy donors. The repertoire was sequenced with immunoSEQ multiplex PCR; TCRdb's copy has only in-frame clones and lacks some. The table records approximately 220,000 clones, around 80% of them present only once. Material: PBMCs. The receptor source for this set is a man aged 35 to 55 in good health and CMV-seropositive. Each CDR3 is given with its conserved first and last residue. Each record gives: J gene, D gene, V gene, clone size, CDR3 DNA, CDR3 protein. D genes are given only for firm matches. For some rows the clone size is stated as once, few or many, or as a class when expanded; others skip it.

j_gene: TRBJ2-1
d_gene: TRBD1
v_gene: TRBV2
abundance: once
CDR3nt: TGTGCCAGCAGTGAGGGGACAGGCAATGAGCAGTTCTTC
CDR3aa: CASSEGTGNEQFF

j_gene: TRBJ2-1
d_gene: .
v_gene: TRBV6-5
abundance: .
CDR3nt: TGTGCCAGCAGAGACAGCCTCTACAATGAGCAGTTCTTC
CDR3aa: CASRDSLYNEQFF

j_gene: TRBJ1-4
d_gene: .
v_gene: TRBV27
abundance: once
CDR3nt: TGTGCCAGCAGTACCACCGGACAGTTTGCAACTAATGAAAAACTGTTTTTT
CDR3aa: CASSTTGQFATNEKLFF

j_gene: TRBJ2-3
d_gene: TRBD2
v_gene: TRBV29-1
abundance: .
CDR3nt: TGCAGCGTTGCGGGCGGGGGTAGCACAGATACGCAGTATTTT
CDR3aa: CSVAGGGSTDTQYF

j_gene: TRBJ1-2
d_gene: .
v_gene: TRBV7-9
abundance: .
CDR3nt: TGTGCCAGCAGCTTAGTCACATGGAACTATGGCTACACCTTC
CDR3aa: CASSLVTWNYGYTF

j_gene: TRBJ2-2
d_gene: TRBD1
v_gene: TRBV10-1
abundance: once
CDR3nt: TGCGCCAGCAGTGAAGGGGGCCGGCAAACCGGGGAGCTGTTTTTT
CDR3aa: CASSEGGRQTGELFF

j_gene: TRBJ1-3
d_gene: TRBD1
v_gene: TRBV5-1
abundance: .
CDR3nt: TGCGCCAGCAGTCCACAGGGGGGCGAGGGCACCATATATTTT
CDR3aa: CASSPQGGEGTIYF

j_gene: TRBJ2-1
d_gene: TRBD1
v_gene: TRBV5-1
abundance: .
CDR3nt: TGCGCCAGCAGCTTCCGGGACAGGGGGCGAAGTGAGCAGTTCTTC
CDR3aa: CASSFRDRGRSEQFF

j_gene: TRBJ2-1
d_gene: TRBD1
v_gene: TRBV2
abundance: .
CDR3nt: TGTGCCAGCAGTCGGACAGGAATCTACAATGAGCAGTTCTTC
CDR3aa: CASSRTGIYNEQFF

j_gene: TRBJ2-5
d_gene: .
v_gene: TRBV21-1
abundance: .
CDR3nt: TGTGCCAGCAGCACATTAGCGGACCAAGAGACCCAGTACTTC
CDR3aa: CASSTLADQETQYF

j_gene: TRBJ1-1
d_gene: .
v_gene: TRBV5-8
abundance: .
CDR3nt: TGTGCCAGCAGCCCGAACCCAGATATGAACACTGAAGCTTTCTTT
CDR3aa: CASSPNPDMNTEAFF

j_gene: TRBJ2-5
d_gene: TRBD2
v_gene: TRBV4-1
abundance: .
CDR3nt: TGCGCCAGCAGCCAGACGACGGGAGGACGCGAGACCCAGTACTTC
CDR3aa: CASSQTTGGRETQYF

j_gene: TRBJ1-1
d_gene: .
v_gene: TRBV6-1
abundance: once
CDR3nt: TGTGCCAGCACCGAACGGCAGGGAACTGAAGCTTTCTTT
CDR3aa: CASTERQGTEAFF

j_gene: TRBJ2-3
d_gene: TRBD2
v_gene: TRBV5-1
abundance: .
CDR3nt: TGCGCCAGCAGCTTGGAACTAGCGGGAGGAGATACGCAGTATTTT
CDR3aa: CASSLELAGGDTQYF

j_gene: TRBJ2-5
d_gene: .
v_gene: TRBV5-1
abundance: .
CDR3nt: TGCGCCAGCATGACGGACCCCGAGGGCGAGACCCAGTACTTC
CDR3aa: CASMTDPEGETQYF

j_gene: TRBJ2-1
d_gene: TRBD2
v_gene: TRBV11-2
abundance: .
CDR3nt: TGTGCCAGCAGCTTAACGACTAGCGGGGCGGGGAATGAGCAGTTCTTC
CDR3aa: CASSLTTSGAGNEQFF

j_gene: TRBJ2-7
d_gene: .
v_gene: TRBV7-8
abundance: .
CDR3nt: TGTGCCAGCAGCTTGGGCCAGGGAGGCTACTACGAGCAGTACTTC
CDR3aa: CASSLGQGGYYEQYF

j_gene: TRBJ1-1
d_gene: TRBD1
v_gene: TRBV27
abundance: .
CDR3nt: TGTGCCAGCAGCCGGGACAGGGGAGAGTGGGACACTGAAGCTTTCTTT
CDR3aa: CASSRDRGEWDTEAFF

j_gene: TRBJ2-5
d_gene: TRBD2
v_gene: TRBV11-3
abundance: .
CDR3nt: TGTGCCAGCAGCTTAGAGGGGGGGCTAGCGGGAGGTGAGACCCAGTACTTC
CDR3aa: CASSLEGGLAGGETQYF

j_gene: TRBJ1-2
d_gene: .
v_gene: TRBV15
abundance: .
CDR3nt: TGTGCCACCAGCAGAGATCTTTCCGACGAGGCGTCCCAAGGGAGATACACCTTC
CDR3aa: CATSRDLSDEASQGRYTF

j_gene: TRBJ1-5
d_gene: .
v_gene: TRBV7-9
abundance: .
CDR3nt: TGTGCCAGCAGCCCTAGCCCCAGTCAGCCCCAGCATTTT
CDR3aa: CASSPSPSQPQHF

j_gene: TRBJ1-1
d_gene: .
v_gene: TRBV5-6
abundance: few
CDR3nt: TGTGCCAGCAGCTTAGGGACAACCACTGAAGCTTTCTTT
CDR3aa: CASSLGTTTEAFF

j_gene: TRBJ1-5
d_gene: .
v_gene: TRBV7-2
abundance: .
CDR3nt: TGTGCCAGCAGCTTCTCCCTCGGGGAGCCCCAGCATTTT
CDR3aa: CASSFSLGEPQHF

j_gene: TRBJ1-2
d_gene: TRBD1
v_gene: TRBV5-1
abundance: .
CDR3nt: TGCGCCAGCAGCCGTGACGGACAGGGGCAATATGGCTACACCTTC
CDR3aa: CASSRDGQGQYGYTF

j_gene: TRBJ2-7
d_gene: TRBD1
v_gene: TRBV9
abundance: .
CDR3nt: TGTGCCAGCAGCTCCCAGACAGGGGGCACCGAGCAGTACTTC
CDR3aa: CASSSQTGGTEQYF

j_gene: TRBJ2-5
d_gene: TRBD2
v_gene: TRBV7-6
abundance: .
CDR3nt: TGTGCCAGCACCCGGGGACTAGCTCAAGAGACCCAGTACTTC
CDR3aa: CASTRGLAQETQYF

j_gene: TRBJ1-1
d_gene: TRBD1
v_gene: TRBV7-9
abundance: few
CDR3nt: TGTGCCAGCACCGTGGACAGGGTGAACACTGAAGCTTTCTTT
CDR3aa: CASTVDRVNTEAFF

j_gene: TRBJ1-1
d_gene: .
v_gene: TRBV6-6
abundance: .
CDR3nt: TGTGCCAGCAGTGTAAACAGGGATACTGAAGCTTTCTTT
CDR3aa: CASSVNRDTEAFF

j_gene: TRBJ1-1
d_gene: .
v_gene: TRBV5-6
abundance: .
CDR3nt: TGTGCCAGCAGCTTGTTGGGGCAAGGGGCTTTCTTT
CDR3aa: CASSLLGQGAFF

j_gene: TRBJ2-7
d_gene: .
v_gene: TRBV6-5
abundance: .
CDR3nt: TGTGCCGGCAGTTACCTAGGCCGCGACTACGAGCAGTACTTC
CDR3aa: CAGSYLGRDYEQYF

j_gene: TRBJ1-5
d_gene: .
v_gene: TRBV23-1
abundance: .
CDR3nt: TGCGCCAGCAGCCGACCGCCCGGGAGCCAATTCAATCAGCCCCAGCATTTT
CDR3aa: CASSRPPGSQFNQPQHF

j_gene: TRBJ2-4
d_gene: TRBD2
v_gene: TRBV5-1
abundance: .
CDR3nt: TGCGCCAGCAGCCCCCCCCCGGGACTAGCGGGGAACATTCAGTACTTC
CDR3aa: CASSPPPGLAGNIQYF

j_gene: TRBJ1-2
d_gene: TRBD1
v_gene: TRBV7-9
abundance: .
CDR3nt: TGTGCCAGCAGCTGGGACAGCATTTATGGCTACACCTTC
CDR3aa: CASSWDSIYGYTF

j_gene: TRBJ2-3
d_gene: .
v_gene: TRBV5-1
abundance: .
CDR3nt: TGCGCCAGCAGCTTGGAGCTGCTGGACTTCTCGGGGGATACGCAGTATTTT
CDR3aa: CASSLELLDFSGDTQYF

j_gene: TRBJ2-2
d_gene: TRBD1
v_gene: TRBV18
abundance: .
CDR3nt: TGTGCCAGCTCGCCCGGACAGGAAGGCACCGGGGAGCTGTTTTTT
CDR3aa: CASSPGQEGTGELFF

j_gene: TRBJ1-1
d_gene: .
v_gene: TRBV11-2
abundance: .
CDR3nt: TGTGCCAGCAGCTTAATTGGCAACACTGAAGCTTTCTTT
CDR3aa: CASSLIGNTEAFF

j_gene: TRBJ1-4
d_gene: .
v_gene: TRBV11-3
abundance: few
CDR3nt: TGTGCCAGCAGCTCTCGTGCAACTAATGAAAAACTGTTTTTT
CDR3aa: CASSSRATNEKLFF

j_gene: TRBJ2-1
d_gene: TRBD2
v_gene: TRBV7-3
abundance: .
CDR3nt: TGTGCCAGCAGCTTAGAAGCGGGACTAGCGGACAATGAGCAGTTCTTC
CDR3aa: CASSLEAGLADNEQFF

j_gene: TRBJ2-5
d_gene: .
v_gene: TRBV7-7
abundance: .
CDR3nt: TGTGCTAGCAGCGGCCCCCTCCAAGAGACCCAGTACTTC
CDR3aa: CASSGPLQETQYF

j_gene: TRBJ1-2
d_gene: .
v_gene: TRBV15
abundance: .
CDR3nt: TGTGCCACCAGCAGAGATAGGAGGCGGGGTGGTGGCTATGGCTACACCTTC
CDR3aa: CATSRDRRRGGGYGYTF

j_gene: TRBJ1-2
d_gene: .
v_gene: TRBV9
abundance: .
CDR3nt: TGTGCCAGCAGCGCTCACAGGGACTATGGCTACACCTTC
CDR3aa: CASSAHRDYGYTF

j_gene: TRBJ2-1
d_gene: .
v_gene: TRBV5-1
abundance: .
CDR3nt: TGCGCCAGCAGCCAGAACAGCAATGAGCAGTTCTTC
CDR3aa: CASSQNSNEQFF

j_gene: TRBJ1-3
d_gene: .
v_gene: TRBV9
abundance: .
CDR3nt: TGTGCCAGCAGCGCATTCGACAGGCACGGAAACACCATATATTTT
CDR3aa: CASSAFDRHGNTIYF

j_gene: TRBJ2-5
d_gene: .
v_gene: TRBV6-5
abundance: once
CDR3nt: TGTGCCAGCAGTGCGGACAGATTGCAAGAGACCCAGTACTTC
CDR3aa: CASSADRLQETQYF

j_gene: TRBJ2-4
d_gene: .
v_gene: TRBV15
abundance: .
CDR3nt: TGTGCCACCGGCAGAGGACGGCGGGACATTCAGTACTTC
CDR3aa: CATGRGRRDIQYF

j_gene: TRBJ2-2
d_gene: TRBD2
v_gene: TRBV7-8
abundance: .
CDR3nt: TGTGCCAGCAGCTTACGACTAGCGGGAGTGGGCGGGGAGCTGTTTTTT
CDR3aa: CASSLRLAGVGGELFF

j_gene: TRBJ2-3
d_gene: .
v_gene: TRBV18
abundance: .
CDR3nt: TGTGCCAGCTCCCGTGATTCAACTAGCACAGATACGCAGTATTTT
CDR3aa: CASSRDSTSTDTQYF

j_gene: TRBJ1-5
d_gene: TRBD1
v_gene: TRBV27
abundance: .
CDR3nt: TGTGCCAGCACCCCGACAGGGAGACGCAATCAGCCCCAGCATTTT
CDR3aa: CASTPTGRRNQPQHF

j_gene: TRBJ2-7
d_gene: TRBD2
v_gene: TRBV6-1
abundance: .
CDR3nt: TGTGCCAGCAGTGACCAGATCGGGACGGGGGGCTACGAGCAGTACTTC
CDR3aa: CASSDQIGTGGYEQYF

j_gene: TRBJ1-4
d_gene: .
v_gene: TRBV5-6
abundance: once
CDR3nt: TGTGCCAGCAGCTTGGGGGCGCGAGAAAAACTGTTTTTT
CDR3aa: CASSLGAREKLFF

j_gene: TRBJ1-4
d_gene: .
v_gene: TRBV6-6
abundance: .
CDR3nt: TGTGCCACCTCAGTTTCAGGGATTAATGAAAAACTGTTTTTT
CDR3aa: CATSVSGINEKLFF

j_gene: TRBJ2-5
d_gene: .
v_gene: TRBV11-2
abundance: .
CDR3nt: TGTGCCAGCAGCTTAGACGCGGTGGCGGGGGAGACCCAGTACTTC
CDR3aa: CASSLDAVAGETQYF

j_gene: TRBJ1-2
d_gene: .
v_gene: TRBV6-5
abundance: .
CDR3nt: TGTGCCAGCAGTGAGCTAGGGGGTAGCTATGGCTACACCTTC
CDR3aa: CASSELGGSYGYTF

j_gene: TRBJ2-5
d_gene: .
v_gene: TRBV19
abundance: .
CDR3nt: TGTGCCAGTAGCCCGATATTCACAGGGAAAGAGACCCAGTACTTC
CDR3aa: CASSPIFTGKETQYF

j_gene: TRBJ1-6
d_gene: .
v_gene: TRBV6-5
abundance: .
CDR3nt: TGTGCCAGCAGTTACACGGACTCCGCCGGCTCACCCCTCCACTTT
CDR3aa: CASSYTDSAGSPLHF